This T cell receptor beta chain came from a study of cytomegalovirus exposure and HLA in healthy donors. Study-level points and caveats: A classifier reportedly called cytomegalovirus status with high sensitivity and specificity. In vitro assays verified that a few CMV-associated chains recognized CMV antigens specifically.

Comments on this clone: Its antigen is as yet unknown.

Clones were sequenced by immunoSEQ multiplex PCR, and TCRdb holds only the in-frame ones, with some missing. In the table there are about 200,000 clones, approximately 82% of which are singletons. The donors were members of the validation cohort, which comprised 120 subjects and was separate from the first cohort of roughly 700 subjects. V was clipped by 4 bases and J by 2 bases, with 3 bases between them. The CDR3 consists of 11 residues. The germline CDR1 and CDR2 sequences are MNHEY and SVGAGI. Sequenced input: PBMCs. V and J are TRBV6-5 and TRBJ2-7; D remains ambiguous. This TCR derives from a young woman in good health and CMV-seropositive. CDR3 sequence: CASSSPYEQYF. The CDR3 DNA is TGTGCCAGCAGTTCTCCCTACGAGCAGTACTTC.